Below, 18 T cell receptor beta chains from the same sample are listed, as sequenced in a study of post-analysis software for immune sequencing data. Study-wide points: Included in a set of a handful of TRBV segments more frequent in patients than controls were TRBV5-6, TRBV5-1 and TRBV20-1.

The TCR beta cDNA libraries carried unique molecular identifiers. TCRdb passed the PCR reads through MiXCR, listing each CDR3 protein once. The sample records fewer than 700,000 distinct CDR3 sequences, 44% being singletons. Their antigens remain unidentified. Sequencing input: blood. Receptors originate from a girl aged 5-17 years with multiple sclerosis.

This clonotype was recorded a few times. The chain joins TRBV4-1 to TRBJ1-1; 9 bases map to TRBD1. Germline V gives CDR1 MGHRA, CDR2 YSYEKL. The CDR3 has 15 amino acids. The V and J ends lost 4 bases and 0 bases, in that order; junction bases with no gene match: 3. CDR3 protein: CASSRRDRVNTEAFF. In DNA, the CDR3 is TGCGCCAGCAGCCGGCGGGACAGGGTGAACACTGAAGCTTTCTTT.

This clonotype was observed a handful of times. This sequence joins TRBV29-1 and TRBJ2-7, with D possibly being TRBD2 (5 bases). The germline CDR1 and CDR2 sequences are SQVTM and ANQGSEA. Trimming took off 7 bases at V and 1 base at J, with 8 bases between the two ends. The CDR3 has 11 residues. CDR3 loop: CSAGESYEQYF. CDR3 sequence (DNA): TGCAGCGCTGGGGAGTCCTACGAGCAGTACTTC.

This clonotype was recorded a few times. The chain carries TRBV12-3 or TRBV12-4 and TRBJ2-3; the match to TRBD2 covers 8 bases. V lost 7 bases and J lost 12; bases outside the gene matches: 6. The CDR3 extends over 11 amino acids. CDR3 amino acids: CASTTGTSQYF. CDR3 DNA sequence: TGTGCCAGCACTACTGGGACTAGTCAGTATTTT.

The V call is TRBV13, the J call TRBJ2-1, with 7 bases fitting TRBD2. The CDR3 covers 19 residues. Germline V CDR1 and CDR2: PRHDT, FYEKMQ (reference sequence). The J segment lost 7 bases and the V segment lost 5 bases, leaving 23 bases of the junction unmatched. The CDR3 DNA follows: TGTGCCAGCAGCAGAGACGGGACTATCGGGGCCCAGTCACGGAATGAGCAGTTCTTC. Translated, it gives CASSRDGTIGAQSRNEQFF.

The sample holds one count of this clonotype. This may be a read error: a much more frequent sequence differs by one nucleotide. V gene TRBV28 combines with J gene TRBJ2-3, with 7 bases matching TRBD1. The CDR3 covers 15 residues. CDR1 MDHEN and CDR2 SYDVKM come from the germline V gene. The CDR3 loop is CVSSSMTGLTDTQYF. DNA for the CDR3: TGTGTCAGCAGTTCTATGACAGGGCTCACAGATACGCAGTATTTT.

The gene calls are TRBV19 and TRBJ1-5; D call uncertain. Trimming took off 7 bases at V and 1 base at J, with 11 bases between the two ends. The CDR3 covers 14 residues. Germline lookup yields CDR1 LNHDA and CDR2 SQIVND (reference sequence). As DNA, the CDR3 is TGTGCCAGTACTGCTACAAACAGCAATCAGCCCCAGCATTTT. Translation gives CASTATNSNQPQHF.

This rearrangement joins TRBV7-2 to TRBJ1-4; no clear D gene. V was clipped by 5 bases and J by 5 bases, with 15 bases between them. The CDR3 sequence is 15 residues long. The V gene's germline CDR1 is SGHTA and CDR2 FQGNSA. In DNA form, the CDR3 reads TGTGCCAGCAGCCTCAAGGACTGGCGGAATGAAAAACTGTTTTTT. Protein product: CASSLKDWRNEKLFF. Full variable domain (missing parts from reference TRBV7-2 and TRBJ1-4): GAGVSQSPSNKVTEKGKDVELRCDPISGHTALYWYRQSLGQGLEFLIYFQGNSAPDKSGLPSDRFSAERTGGSVSTLTIQRTQQEDSAVYLCASSLKDWRNEKLFFGSGTQLSVL.

This chain joins TRBV20-1 and TRBJ1-5; D uncertain. V lost 0 bases and J lost 11, with 11 bases in between. This CDR3 is 12 amino acids long. Germline loops: CDR1 DFQATT, CDR2 SNEGSKA (reference sequence). CDR3 residues: CSARDPGRAQHF. CDR3 nucleotide sequence: TGCAGTGCTAGAGATCCCGGCCGGGCCCAGCATTTT.

This clonotype has just a few counts. The chain carries TRBV4-2 and TRBJ2-7, with D perhaps matching TRBD1 (6 bases). The CDR3 covers 15 residues. Germline-derived CDR1 and CDR2 are LGHNA and YNFKEQ. The V and J ends lost 0 bases and 5 bases respectively, with 14 bases between them. The CDR3 nucleotides read TGTGCCAGCAGCCAAGATCCAGGGGTGGGGGACGAGCAGTACTTC. Its translation: CASSQDPGVGDEQYF.

This chain joins TRBV12-3 or TRBV12-4 and TRBJ2-7; a weak D match, TRBD2 (6 bases). With 5 bases removed from V and 0 bases from J, the gap between germline ends came to 14 bases. This CDR3 comprises 15 residues. The CDR3 region has the DNA TGTGCCAGCAGTCATTTAGCGGAGGGCTCCTACGAGCAGTACTTC. It specifies CASSHLAEGSYEQYF.

J is TRBJ2-3 and V is TRBV3-1, with D perhaps being TRBD1 or TRBD2 (5 bases each). The CDR3 loop spans 14 amino acids. V was cut by 1 base and J by 6 bases, with 11 bases left in between. In germline, CDR1 is LGHDT, CDR2 YNNKEL (reference sequence). The CDR3 DNA follows: TGTGCCAGCAGCCAAGTACTAGAGGGGGATACGCAGTATTTT. Translation gives CASSQVLEGDTQYF.

This clonotype was counted a few times. The chain combines TRBV10-3 with TRBJ2-7; TRBD1 matches at 8 bases. The CDR3 covers 14 residues. With 7 bases clipped from V and 0 bases from J, the junction kept 5 bases outside the gene matches. Germline CDR1 reads ENHRY; CDR2 reads SYGVKD. The CDR3 DNA is TGTGCCATCACTCGGGACAGGAGCTCCTACGAGCAGTACTTC. It encodes CAITRDRSSYEQYF.

The chain uses TRBV5-1 and TRBJ2-7, with 9 bases aligning to TRBD1. This CDR3 is built from 14 residues. V dropped 4 bases and J dropped 5; count of bases not matched to a gene: 7. The germline V gene encodes CDR1 SGHRS and CDR2 YFSETQ. The CDR3 coding sequence is TGCGCCAGCAGCCCCGGACAGGGGTCGAACGAGCAGTACTTC. Translation: CASSPGQGSNEQYF. Together with reference TRBV5-1 and TRBJ2-7, the CDR3 gives the full variable domain: KAGVTQTPRYLIKTRGQQVTLSCSPISGHRSVSWYQQTPGQGLQFLFEYFSETQRNKGNFPGRFSGRQFSNSRSEMNVSTLELGDSALYLCASSPGQGSNEQYFGPGTRLTVT.

This chain uses TRBV5-1 with TRBJ2-7, with 7 nucleotides matching TRBD1. V trimming: 4 bases; J trimming: 6 bases; junction bases outside the gene matches: 10. Per the germline V gene, CDR1 is SGHRS and CDR2 is YFSETQ. The CDR3 covers 14 residues. CDR3 in amino acids: CASSHRDSSTEQYF. The CDR3 bases are TGCGCCAGCAGCCACCGGGACAGCTCAACCGAGCAGTACTTC.

The V gene is TRBV4-2, the J gene TRBJ2-1; 8 bases fit TRBD2. The V gene's germline CDR1 is LGHNA and CDR2 YNFKEQ. V lost 3 bases to trimming and J lost 4 bases; unmatched junction nucleotides: 5. The length of the CDR3 is 15 residues. The CDR3 spells CASSHRAGEYNEQFF. The DNA of the CDR3 is TGTGCCAGCAGCCACCGAGCGGGAGAGTACAATGAGCAGTTCTTC.

J is TRBJ2-5 and V is TRBV28, with a tentative D call TRBD2 (6 bases). The assigned J gene may be wrong: the sequence end matches TRBJ2-7 better. Looked up from germline, CDR1 is MDHEN and CDR2 is SYDVKM. The CDR3 extends over 14 amino acids. CDR3 in DNA: TGTGCCAGCAAAATGAACCCAGGGAGGAGCGAGCAGTACTTC. It codes for CASKMNPGRSEQYF.

This rearrangement joins TRBV12-3 or TRBV12-4 to TRBJ2-1, with a weak D call TRBD2 (5 bases). CDR3 length equals 13 residues. V was pared by 1 base and J by 8 bases, with 9 bases between. The CDR3 sequence: CASSLGAGDEQFF. DNA of the CDR3: TGTGCCAGCAGTTTAGGGGCCGGGGATGAGCAGTTCTTC.

The CDR3 DNA reads as TGTGCCAGCAGTTTAAGGGCGGATATGAACACTGAAGCTTTCTTT. It translates to CASSLRADMNTEAFF. The chain combines TRBV12-3 or TRBV12-4 with TRBJ1-1; D uncertain. This CDR3 contains 15 residues. The V end was cut by 2 bases, the J end by 0 bases, with 10 bases between.